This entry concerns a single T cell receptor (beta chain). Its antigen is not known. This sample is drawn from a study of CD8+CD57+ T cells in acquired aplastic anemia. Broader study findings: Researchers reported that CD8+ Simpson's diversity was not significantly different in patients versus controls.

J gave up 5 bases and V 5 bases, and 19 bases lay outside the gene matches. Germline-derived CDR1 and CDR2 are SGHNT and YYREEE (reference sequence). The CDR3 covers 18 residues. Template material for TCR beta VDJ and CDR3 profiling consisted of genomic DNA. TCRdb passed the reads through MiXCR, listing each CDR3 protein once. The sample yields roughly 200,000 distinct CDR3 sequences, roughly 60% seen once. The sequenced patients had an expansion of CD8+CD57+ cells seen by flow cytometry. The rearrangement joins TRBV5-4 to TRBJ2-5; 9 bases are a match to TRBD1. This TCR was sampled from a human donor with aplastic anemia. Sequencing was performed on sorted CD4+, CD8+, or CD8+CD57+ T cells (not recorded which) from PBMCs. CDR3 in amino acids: CASSHEIAGTGLVETQYF. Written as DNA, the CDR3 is TGTGCCAGCAGTCATGAAATCGCCGGGACAGGGTTAGTGGAGACCCAGTACTTC.